What follows are 32 T cell receptor beta chains derived from one specimen sequenced in a study of blood T cell repertoires in COVID-19. Repertoires were generated with immunoSEQ multiplex PCR, while TCRdb's copy carries only in-frame clones and drops some. The sample lists approximately 280,000 clones, about four fifths occurring once. The sequenced sample was PBMCs or T cells enriched from blood (not recorded which). The receptors shown here come from a man aged 35-49 years who had been exposed to COVID-19.

This clone was recorded at least ten times. This rearrangement joins TRBV7-9 to TRBJ2-2; the D is unclear. The V gene's germline CDR1 is SEHNR and CDR2 FQNEAQ (reference sequence). The V end lost 3 bases, the J end lost 0 bases, and 8 bases lay between the germline ends. The CDR3 runs 15 residues. This CDR3 reads CASSFSSANTGELFF. The CDR3 coding sequence is TGTGCCAGCAGCTTCAGTTCCGCGAACACCGGGGAGCTGTTTTTT.

The chain is built from TRBV14 and TRBJ1-1; D not resolved. CDR1 is SGHDN and CDR2 is FVKESK in the germline V gene. Trimming cost V 3 bases and J 1 base, with 6 bases left between them. The CDR3 totals 13 residues. The CDR3 DNA reads TGTGCCAGCAGCCAGACTAGGAACACTGAAGCTTTCTTT. This codes for CASSQTRNTEAFF.

The chain recombines TRBV3-1 (or the pseudogene TRBV3-2) with TRBJ2-3, with a tentative D call TRBD1 (6 bases). Germline loops: CDR1 LGHDT, CDR2 YNNKEL (reference sequence). V lost 1 base to trimming and J lost 4 bases, with 15 bases between them. This CDR3 is built from 16 residues. CDR3 nucleotides: TGTGCCAGCAGCCAAGGTGATAGGGGGAATTCAGATACGCAGTATTTT. Amino acid sequence: CASSQGDRGNSDTQYF.

The sample holds one count of this clone. The chain joins TRBV3-1 (or the pseudogene TRBV3-2) to TRBJ2-3; 7 positions agree with TRBD2. There are 18 residues in the CDR3. With 4 bases clipped from V and 7 bases from J, the junction kept 20 bases outside the gene matches. Germline V gene sequence: CDR1 LGHDT, CDR2 YNNKEL (reference sequence). The CDR3 here is CASSREEWTSFRVNTQYF. CDR3 nucleotides: TGTGCCAGCAGCCGAGAAGAATGGACTAGTTTTAGGGTAAATACGCAGTATTTT.

In DNA form, the CDR3 reads TGTGCCAGCAGCGCCACAGGGGTGGGACAGTACTTC. Translation: CASSATGVGQYF. The chain uses TRBV5-8 and TRBJ2-7, with 7 bases that match TRBD1. V shed 4 bases and J 10 bases; nucleotides not matched to a gene: 8. This CDR3 has 12 residues. CDR1 and CDR2 (germline): SGHTS, YDEGEE.

This chain uses TRBV19 with TRBJ1-1; 12 bases align to TRBD1. The CDR3 length is 14 residues. With V trimmed by 7 bases and J by 3 bases, 3 bases remained unmatched. Germline CDR1 reads LNHDA; CDR2 reads SQIVND (reference sequence). The CDR3 DNA reads as TGTGCCAGTACCGGGACAGGGGGCCACACTGAAGCTTTCTTT. Translated: CASTGTGGHTEAFF.

This clone is a singleton in its sample. This chain uses TRBV10-1 with TRBJ2-3, with D uncertain. The V gene's germline CDR1 is WNHNN and CDR2 SYGVQD (reference sequence). The CDR3 is 13 amino acids. V lost 5 bases and J 1 base, leaving 7 bases between the germline ends. The CDR3 sequence: CASSRSRTDTQYF. The CDR3 DNA follows: TGCGCCAGCAGTCGGTCCCGCACAGATACGCAGTATTTT.

The chain employs TRBV7-2 and TRBJ2-1, with D possibly being TRBD2 (5 bases). This CDR3 spans 16 amino acids. CDR1 SGHTA and CDR2 FQGNSA come from the germline V gene. V lost 3 bases, J lost 0 bases, and 12 bases lay in between. DNA for the CDR3: TGTGCCAGCAGCTTCGGACTGCAAAGCTCCTACAATGAGCAGTTCTTC. Its protein product is CASSFGLQSSYNEQFF.

This clone was counted once. The chain employs TRBV4-1 and TRBJ2-7; a possible D gene is TRBD2 (5 bases). The CDR3 is 17 amino acids. Germline V gene data show CDR1 as MGHRA and CDR2 as YSYEKL. Trimming took 4 bases from V and 0 from J, leaving 19 bases between them. The CDR3 spells CASSPVLGLTDSYEQYF. The CDR3, as DNA: TGCGCCAGCAGCCCAGTTCTCGGACTTACTGACTCCTACGAGCAGTACTTC.

This chain connects TRBV4-1 to TRBJ2-1; tentatively, D is TRBD2 (5 bases). V was shortened by 4 bases and J by 10 bases, with 20 bases between the two germline ends. CDR3 size: 15 residues. The germline V gene has CDR1 MGHRA and CDR2 YSYEKL. This chain's CDR3 is CASSPRTSESGEQFF. The DNA of the CDR3 is TGCGCCAGCAGCCCTCGGACGAGTGAGTCGGGAGAGCAGTTCTTC.

This clone has just a few counts. The rearrangement links TRBV14 to TRBJ2-1; 13 bases line up with TRBD2. The J segment lost 5 bases and the V segment lost 3 bases, leaving 19 bases of the junction unmatched. Germline values: CDR1 SGHDN, CDR2 FVKESK. The CDR3 loop spans 21 amino acids. The CDR3 DNA reads TGTGCCAGCAGCCAGTGGTTGGGAATGGGTCTCGGGACTAGCGGGAACAATGAGCAGTTCTTC. Translation: CASSQWLGMGLGTSGNNEQFF.

This chain uses TRBV5-1 with TRBJ2-1, with D possibly being TRBD2 (6 bases). Trimming removed 5 bases from V and 5 bases from J, with 17 bases in between. Germline V gene data show CDR1 as SGHRS and CDR2 as YFSETQ. This CDR3 region has 15 residues. CDR3 sequence (DNA): TGCGCCAGCAGGGAGGGATGGTCTGCAAACAATGAGCAGTTCTTC. It yields the protein CASREGWSANNEQFF.

The gene calls are TRBV30 and TRBJ2-1, with 8 nucleotides matching TRBD2. Germline V CDR1 and CDR2: GTSNPN, SVGIG (reference sequence). The CDR3 is 12 amino acids. The junction had 4 bases not matched to a gene; V was cut back by 5 bases and J by 7 bases. CDR3: CAWGLARNEQFF. The CDR3 DNA reads as TGTGCCTGGGGACTAGCCAGGAATGAGCAGTTCTTC. The full variable domain, rest sourced from reference TRBV30 and TRBJ2-1, is SQTIHQWPATLVQPVGSPLSLECTVEGTSNPNLYWYRQAAGRGLQLLFYSVGIGQISSEVPQNLSASRPQDRQFILSSKKLLLSDSGFYLCAWGLARNEQFFGPGTRLTVL.

This clone appeared once. The chain joins TRBV6-5 to TRBJ1-2; 8 bases map to TRBD1. The CDR3 runs 14 residues. Trimming removed 5 bases from V and 4 bases from J; junction bases left unmatched: 6. Germline V gives CDR1 MNHEY, CDR2 SVGAGI. CDR3 bases: TGTGCCAGCAGTCCGCGGACAGGGCTCTATGGCTACACCTTC. Residues: CASSPRTGLYGYTF.

The genes are TRBV7-8 and TRBJ1-5; perhaps TRBD1 as D (6 bases). CDR1 is SGHVS and CDR2 is FQNEAQ in the germline V gene. Deletions cut 5 bases from V and 0 bases from J, with 17 bases between. The CDR3 is 17 residues long. CDR3 protein: CASSTSTGVYSNQPQHF. DNA for the CDR3: TGTGCCAGCAGCACCTCGACAGGAGTGTATAGCAATCAGCCCCAGCATTTT.

The chain employs TRBV11-3 and TRBJ2-2, with D maybe TRBD2 (6 bases). This CDR3 has 14 amino acids. V was cut by 1 base and J by 6 bases, with 9 bases left in between. CDR1 and CDR2 (germline): SGHNT, YENEEA. CDR3 nucleotides: TGTGCCAGCAGCTTAGTTGGAGGGGCCGGGGAGCTGTTTTTT. It codes for CASSLVGGAGELFF.

This clone came up a few times. V is TRBV5-1 and J is TRBJ2-5, with 10 bases aligning to TRBD2. The ends lost 7 bases at V and 5 bases at J; junction bases unmatched: 14. Germline CDR1 SGHRS, CDR2 YFSETQ. The CDR3 spans 16 residues. CDR3 region: CASSSPLAGVKETQYF. DNA of the CDR3: TGCGCCAGCTCATCCCCCCTAGCGGGAGTAAAGGAGACCCAGTACTTC.

The chain combines TRBV3-1 (or the pseudogene TRBV3-2) with TRBJ2-1, with 7 bases fitting TRBD2. The CDR3 loop spans 16 amino acids. Germline V gene sequence: CDR1 LGHDT, CDR2 YNNKEL (reference sequence). The ends lost 4 bases at V and 9 bases at J; junction bases unmatched: 15. CDR3: CASSPLGEGVSGEQFF. In nucleotides, the CDR3 is TGTGCCAGCAGCCCCCTAGGGGAGGGAGTTTCAGGTGAGCAGTTCTTC.

The chain has TRBV19 and TRBJ1-1; 7 bases align to TRBD1. Losses at the gene ends were 6 bases for V and 5 bases for J; bases not matched to a gene: 9. Germline V gives CDR1 LNHDA, CDR2 SQIVND (reference sequence). The CDR3 has 14 amino acids. The CDR3 DNA reads TGTGCCAGTAGGAGAGACAGGGAGTGGACTGAAGCTTTCTTT. The encoded protein is CASRRDREWTEAFF.

The rearrangement links TRBV6-1 to TRBJ2-7, with D hard to call. Trimming stripped 1 base from V and 3 bases from J, with 10 bases between. The germline V gene has CDR1 MNHNS and CDR2 SASEGT. CDR3 length equals 14 residues. DNA of the CDR3: TGTGCCAGCAGTGAAGGGTGGGCAGTCTACGAGCAGTACTTC. The encoded protein is CASSEGWAVYEQYF.

This clone was counted a single time. The rearrangement links TRBV24-1 to TRBJ2-3; 9 bases align to TRBD1. CDR3 length: 16 residues. Losses at the gene ends were 4 bases for V and 3 bases for J; bases not matched to a gene: 7. CDR1 and CDR2 from the germline V gene are KGHDR and SFDVKD. The chain's CDR3 is CATSDPPGQGTDTQYF. The DNA of the CDR3 is TGTGCCACCAGTGACCCGCCGGGACAGGGAACAGATACGCAGTATTTT.

This clone has a handful of counts. The rearrangement links TRBV24-1 to TRBJ1-1; the match to TRBD1 covers 7 bases. From germline, CDR1 is KGHDR and CDR2 SFDVKD. Trimming took 3 bases from V and 11 from J; bases not matched to a gene: 11. The CDR3 has 14 residues. CDR3 sequence: CATSDETGQGGAFF. The CDR3, as DNA: TGTGCCACCAGTGATGAGACAGGGCAGGGGGGCGCTTTCTTT.

In its sample, this clone was seen a few times. The chain combines TRBV30 with TRBJ1-1, with D possibly matching TRBD1 (6 bases). V lost 5 bases and J 5 bases, leaving 15 bases between the germline ends. The CDR3 totals 13 residues. In germline, CDR1 is GTSNPN, CDR2 SVGIG (reference sequence). CDR3 sequence reads: CAWGGTSRTEAFF. Here the CDR3 DNA reads TGTGCCTGGGGAGGGACATCCCGGACTGAAGCTTTCTTT. The full variable domain, rest sourced from reference TRBV30 and TRBJ1-1, is SQTIHQWPATLVQPVGSPLSLECTVEGTSNPNLYWYRQAAGRGLQLLFYSVGIGQISSEVPQNLSASRPQDRQFILSSKKLLLSDSGFYLCAWGGTSRTEAFFGQGTRLTVV.

Comment on this clone: The junction differs from germline at one of its ends, possibly a read error. The rearrangement uses TRBV3-1 (or the pseudogene TRBV3-2) and TRBJ2-4; D possibly corresponds to TRBD2 (6 bases). The CDR3 spans 12 residues. Germline CDR1 is LGHDT and CDR2 is YNNKEL (reference sequence). The CDR3, as DNA: TGTGCCAGCAGCCAAGTTCAAAGCGGGTTTATTTTC. Translating gives CASSQVQSGFIF.

This chain connects TRBV4-1 to TRBJ2-2; D unresolved. The CDR3 is made up of 16 amino acids. Germline assignment: CDR1 MGHRA and CDR2 YSYEKL. The V end was cut by 0 bases, the J end by 0 bases, with 8 bases between. The CDR3 nucleotides read TGCGCCAGCAGCCAAGACCCACTGGCGAACACCGGGGAGCTGTTTTTT. It yields the protein CASSQDPLANTGELFF.

This chain joins TRBV2 and TRBJ1-5; TRBD1 aligns across 7 bases. The germline V gene has CDR1 SNHLY and CDR2 FYNNEI. The CDR3 has 14 amino acids. V was pared by 3 bases and J by 7 bases, with 6 bases of the junction left unmatched. The CDR3 sequence: CASSEIGGDQPQHF. The CDR3 DNA follows: TGTGCCAGCAGTGAGATAGGGGGCGACCAGCCCCAGCATTTT.

This rearrangement joins TRBV7-9 to TRBJ1-2; maybe TRBD1 (6 bases). V lost 7 bases and J 7 bases, leaving 22 bases between the germline ends. The CDR3 runs 15 residues. CDR1 SEHNR and CDR2 FQNEAQ come from the germline V gene (reference sequence). CDR3 amino acids: CASTVTGPDFGGYTF. The CDR3 coding sequence is TGTGCCAGCACCGTGACAGGACCCGATTTTGGTGGCTACACCTTC.

About this clone: The junction departs from the called germline gene at one end, perhaps through a read error. V and J are TRBV7-7 and TRBJ2-7; D possibly corresponds to TRBD1 (6 bases). This CDR3 has 14 amino acids. Germline loops: CDR1 SSHAT, CDR2 FNYEAQ (reference sequence). The CDR3 nucleotides are TGTGCTAGCAGCTTAGGGCAGGGGATCCACGAGCAGTACTTC. It translates to CASSLGQGIHEQYF.

The chain recombines TRBV6-5 with TRBJ2-2; weak D call: TRBD1 (7 bases). V gave up 6 bases and J gave up 6 bases, with 14 bases separating them. The CDR3 is made up of 14 amino acids. CDR1 is MNHEY and CDR2 is SVGAGI in the germline V gene. The CDR3 sequence: CASRSGGGAGELFF. The DNA for the CDR3 is TGTGCCAGCAGGAGCGGAGGGGGCGCCGGGGAGCTGTTTTTT.

For the CDR3, the DNA is TGTGCCAGCAGCTTGGGAAGCGGGGTCAACCTGTTCTTC. Its translation is CASSLGSGVNLFF. The chain links TRBV5-8 to TRBJ2-1, with TRBD2 identical over 7 bases. CDR3 length: 13 amino acids. The trim removed 0 bases at V and 15 bases at J, leaving 9 bases unmatched. Looked up from germline, CDR1 is SGHTS and CDR2 is YDEGEE. Full variable domain (missing parts from reference TRBV5-8 and TRBJ2-1): EAGVTQSPTHLIKTRGQQATLRCSPISGHTSVYWYQQALGLGLQFLLWYDEGEERNRGNFPPRFSGRQFPNYSSELNVNALELEDSALYLCASSLGSGVNLFFGPGTRLTVL.

V is TRBV30 and J is TRBJ1-5; the D gene is possibly TRBD1 (5 bases). The CDR3 extends over 13 amino acids. V lost 2 bases, J lost 5 bases, and 10 bases lay in between. Germline loops: CDR1 GTSNPN, CDR2 SVGIG (reference sequence). The CDR3 loop is CAWSSGEHQPQHF. The CDR3 coding sequence is TGTGCCTGGAGTTCGGGGGAACATCAGCCCCAGCATTTT.

CDR3 sequence: CASSPLPVEAPYGYTF. CDR3 nucleotides: TGTGCCAGCTCACCACTCCCGGTCGAGGCCCCCTATGGCTACACCTTC. The chain has TRBV18 and TRBJ1-2, with unresolved D. This CDR3 spans 16 amino acids. V was clipped by 1 base and J by 4 bases, with 16 bases between them. The germline V gene encodes CDR1 KGHSH and CDR2 LQKENI.